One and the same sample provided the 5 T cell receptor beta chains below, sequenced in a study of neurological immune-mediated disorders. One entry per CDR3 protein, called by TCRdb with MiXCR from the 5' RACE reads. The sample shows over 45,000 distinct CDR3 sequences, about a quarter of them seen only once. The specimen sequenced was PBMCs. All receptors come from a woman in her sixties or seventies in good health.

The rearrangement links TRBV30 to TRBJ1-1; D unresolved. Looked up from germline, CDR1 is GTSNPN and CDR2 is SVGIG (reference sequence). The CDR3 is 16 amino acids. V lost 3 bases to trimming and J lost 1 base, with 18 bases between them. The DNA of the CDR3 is TGTGCCTGGAGCGCCGGAAGAGGACGGCCGAACACTGAAGCTTTCTTT. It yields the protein CAWSAGRGRPNTEAFF.

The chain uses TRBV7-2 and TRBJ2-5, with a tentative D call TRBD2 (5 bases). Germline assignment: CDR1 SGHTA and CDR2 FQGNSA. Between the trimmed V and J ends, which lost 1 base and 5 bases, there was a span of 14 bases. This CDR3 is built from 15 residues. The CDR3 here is CASSLVALEAETQYF. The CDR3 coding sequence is TGTGCCAGCAGCTTAGTAGCGCTAGAAGCCGAGACCCAGTACTTC.

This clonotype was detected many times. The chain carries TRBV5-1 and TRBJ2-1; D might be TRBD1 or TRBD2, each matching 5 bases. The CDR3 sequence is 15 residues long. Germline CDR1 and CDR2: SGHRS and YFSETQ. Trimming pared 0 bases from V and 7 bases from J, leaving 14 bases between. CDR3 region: CASSLGSGWGNEQFF. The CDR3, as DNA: TGCGCCAGCAGCTTGGGCAGCGGCTGGGGGAATGAGCAGTTCTTC. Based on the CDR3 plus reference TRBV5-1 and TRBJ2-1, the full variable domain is KAGVTQTPRYLIKTRGQQVTLSCSPISGHRSVSWYQQTPGQGLQFLFEYFSETQRNKGNFPGRFSGRQFSNSRSEMNVSTLELGDSALYLCASSLGSGWGNEQFFGPGTRLTVL.

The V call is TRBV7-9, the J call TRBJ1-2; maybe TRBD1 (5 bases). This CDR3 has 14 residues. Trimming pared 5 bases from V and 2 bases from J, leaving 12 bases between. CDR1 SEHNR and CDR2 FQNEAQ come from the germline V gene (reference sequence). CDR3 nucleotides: TGTGCCAGCAGCCCCGGGGCCCTGAACTATGGCTACACCTTC. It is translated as CASSPGALNYGYTF.

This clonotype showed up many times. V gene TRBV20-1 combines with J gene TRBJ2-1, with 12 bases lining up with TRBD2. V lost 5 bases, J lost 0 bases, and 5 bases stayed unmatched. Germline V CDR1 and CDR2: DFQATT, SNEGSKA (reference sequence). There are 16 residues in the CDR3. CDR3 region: CSASGLAGLSYNEQFF. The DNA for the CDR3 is TGCAGTGCTTCGGGACTAGCGGGCCTCTCCTACAATGAGCAGTTCTTC.